These 25 T cell receptor beta chains were all obtained from the same sample, sequenced in a study of T cell clonotyping in hematopoietic cell transplantation (dated by TCRdb to about 2021). Libraries were prepared through the immunoSEQ multiplex PCR assay. Here the immuneACCESS table is served through TCRdb, limited to in-frame sequences with V and J called. Missing clones are a known gap in these copies; in checked studies unresolved V genes cover under half, and the rest lacks a known reason. A total of some 15,000 clones appear in this sample, roughly 90% of them only once. 2.5% to 3.5% of the sample belongs to the ten largest clones. The sequenced material came from peripheral blood mononuclear cells. The origin of the receptors is a middle-aged man in good health. Some clones in this sample may be carry-over from other donors' samples.

This chain joins TRBV4-1 and TRBJ1-5, with D hard to call. Per germline, CDR1 MGHRA and CDR2 YSYEKL. The CDR3 is made up of 13 amino acids. V gave up 0 bases and J gave up 11 bases, with 11 bases separating them. This chain's CDR3 is CASSQDPTRAQHF. In nucleotides, the CDR3 is TGCGCCAGCAGCCAAGATCCGACCAGAGCCCAGCATTTT.

This clone came up once. The chain has TRBV20-1 and TRBJ2-7; weak D call: TRBD1 (5 bases). Trimming pared 3 bases from V and 5 bases from J, leaving 8 bases between. Germline CDR1 reads DFQATT; CDR2 reads SNEGSKA (reference sequence). The CDR3 is 11 amino acids. CDR3 loop: CSARVGHEQYF. As DNA, the CDR3 is TGCAGTGCTAGGGTGGGGCACGAGCAGTACTTC.

The chain links TRBV14 to TRBJ1-2; no firm D call. Trimming removed 8 bases at V and 9 bases at J, with 13 bases between. Germline values: CDR1 SGHDN, CDR2 FVKESK. The CDR3 totals 11 residues. DNA for the CDR3: TGTGCCAGCGCTGCCGGGCAACGCTACACCTTC. The encoded protein is CASAAGQRYTF.

The chain combines TRBV7-2 with TRBJ2-1, with D perhaps matching TRBD2 (5 bases). CDR1 and CDR2 from the germline V gene are SGHTA and FQGNSA. Trimming took off 5 bases at V and 1 base at J, with 15 bases between the two ends. The CDR3 totals 16 residues. CDR3 nucleotide sequence: TGTGCCAGCAGCCTCGGCCCAACGGGATCCTACAATGAGCAGTTCTTC. Protein sequence: CASSLGPTGSYNEQFF.

V usage is TRBV7-2 and J usage is TRBJ2-7; D uncertain. The CDR3 runs to 11 residues. From germline, CDR1 is SGHTA and CDR2 FQGNSA. Trimming took off 5 bases at V and 3 bases at J, with 5 bases between the two ends. The CDR3 spells CASSPLYEQYF. The CDR3 DNA sequence: TGTGCCAGCAGCCCCCTCTACGAGCAGTACTTC.

This chain links TRBV2 with TRBJ2-7; the match to TRBD2 covers 10 bases. Germline V lookup: CDR1 SNHLY, CDR2 FYNNEI. J was trimmed by 0 bases and V by 4 bases; bases with no gene match: 9. The CDR3 is 17 amino acids. Here the CDR3 reads CASSALAGALSSYEQYF. The CDR3 DNA sequence: TGTGCCAGCAGTGCTCTAGCGGGGGCCTTAAGCTCCTACGAGCAGTACTTC.

The CDR3 DNA follows: TGCGCCAGCAGCCACCCAGCCCGGGACAGTAATTCACCCCTCCACTTT. It translates to CASSHPARDSNSPLHF. This chain connects TRBV4-1 to TRBJ1-6; 7 bases are shared with TRBD1. Germline-derived CDR1 and CDR2 are MGHRA and YSYEKL. V lost 3 bases to trimming and J lost 6 bases; unmatched junction nucleotides: 8. The CDR3 extends over 16 amino acids.

The chain joins TRBV6-5 to TRBJ2-7; possibly TRBD2 for D (5 bases). Germline V gives CDR1 MNHEY, CDR2 SVGAGI. This CDR3 comprises 12 residues. Trimming cost V 5 bases and J 4 bases, with 9 bases left between them. In DNA form, the CDR3 reads TGTGCCAGCAGTAACGGGGTATACGAGCAGTACTTC. Protein: CASSNGVYEQYF.

The rearrangement joins TRBV7-9 to TRBJ2-7, with TRBD1 identical over 8 bases. This CDR3 region has 16 residues. V was clipped by 1 base and J by 1 base; unmatched bases: 6. CDR1 and CDR2 (germline): SEHNR, FQNEAQ (reference sequence). The CDR3 loop is CASSLGRTGKSYEQYF. The CDR3 bases are TGTGCCAGCAGCTTAGGTAGGACAGGGAAGTCCTACGAGCAGTACTTC. Full variable domain (outside the CDR3, taken from reference TRBV7-9 and TRBJ2-7): DTGVSQNPRHKITKRGQNVTFRCDPISEHNRLYWYRQTLGQGPEFLTYFQNEAQLEKSRLLSDRFSAERPKGSFSTLEIQRTEQGDSAMYLCASSLGRTGKSYEQYFGPGTRLTVT.

This rearrangement joins TRBV2 to TRBJ2-7; possible D gene TRBD1, 6 bases. Germline lookup yields CDR1 SNHLY and CDR2 FYNNEI. Trimming took off 5 bases at V and 2 bases at J, with 13 bases between the two ends. The length of the CDR3 is 14 residues. The CDR3 region is CASSLPDSAYEQYF. The CDR3 nucleotides are TGTGCCAGCAGTCTTCCGGACAGTGCCTACGAGCAGTACTTC.

The chain employs TRBV7-8 and TRBJ1-2; D remains ambiguous. This CDR3 region has 13 residues. In germline, CDR1 is SGHVS, CDR2 FQNEAQ. Deletions cut 5 bases from V and 10 bases from J, with 17 bases between. The CDR3 spells CASSPLWPEAYTF. The DNA for the CDR3 is TGTGCCAGCAGCCCCCTCTGGCCCGAGGCCTACACCTTC. Filled out from reference TRBV7-8 and TRBJ1-2, the complete variable domain reads GAGVSQSPRYKVAKRGQDVALRCDPISGHVSLFWYQQALGQGPEFLTYFQNEAQLDKSGLPSDRFFAERPEGSVSTLKIQRTQQEDSAVYLCASSPLWPEAYTFGSGTRLTVV.

CDR3 residues: CASSPTRVGEQYF. The CDR3 DNA reads as TGTGCCAGCAGTCCCACGAGGGTTGGGGAGCAGTACTTC. The chain joins TRBV6-5 to TRBJ2-7; TRBD2 might be the D (5 bases). The CDR3 sequence is 13 residues long. V lost 5 bases to trimming and J lost 7 bases, with 15 bases between them. Germline CDR1 and CDR2: MNHEY and SVGAGI.

The chain joins TRBV7-8 to TRBJ2-5; D is unresolved. V was pared by 3 bases and J by 2 bases, with 4 bases between. Germline CDR1 SGHVS, CDR2 FQNEAQ. The CDR3 has 12 amino acids. The CDR3 is CASSLNQETQYF. The CDR3 DNA reads TGTGCCAGCAGCTTGAATCAAGAGACCCAGTACTTC.

The rearrangement links TRBV4-3 to TRBJ2-2; possible D gene TRBD1, 6 bases. The ends were cut back, 0 bases at V and 7 bases at J, with 15 bases in the middle. The V gene's germline CDR1 is LGHNA and CDR2 YSLEER. The CDR3 loop spans 16 amino acids. The CDR3 reads CASSQEARGYVGELFF. The CDR3, as DNA: TGCGCCAGCAGCCAAGAGGCCAGGGGATATGTCGGGGAGCTGTTTTTT.

The chain couples TRBV29-1 to TRBJ2-3; weak D call: TRBD2 (5 bases). CDR3 length: 13 amino acids. Deletions cut 3 bases from V and 5 bases from J, with 12 bases between. Germline CDR1 SQVTM, CDR2 ANQGSEA. The CDR3 coding sequence is TGCAGCGTTGATAAGAGGGCTCAAGATACGCAGTATTTT. Its translation: CSVDKRAQDTQYF.

This chain links TRBV4-3 with TRBJ2-6; D is ambiguous. V was trimmed by 1 base and J by 4 bases, leaving 8 bases between them. Germline V gene lookup returns CDR1 LGHNA and CDR2 YSLEER. The CDR3 spans 15 residues. The DNA of the CDR3 is TGCGCCAGCAGCCAAGCCGGAACCGGGGCCAACGTCCTGACTTTC. Protein sequence: CASSQAGTGANVLTF.

This chain uses TRBV6-5 with TRBJ1-6; D unresolved. Looked up from germline, CDR1 is MNHEY and CDR2 is SVGAGI. V lost 6 bases and J lost 7, with 13 bases in between. The CDR3 extends over 14 amino acids. CDR3: CASRASWRNSPLHF. Here the CDR3 DNA reads TGTGCCAGCAGGGCTTCATGGAGAAATTCACCCCTCCACTTT.

This chain connects TRBV7-9 to TRBJ1-2; D is undetermined. The CDR3 length is 14 residues. Germline CDR1 reads SEHNR; CDR2 reads FQNEAQ (reference sequence). Trimming stripped 0 bases from V and 8 bases from J, with 13 bases between. CDR3 region: CASSLAVPDRGYTF. CDR3 coding DNA: TGTGCCAGCAGCTTAGCGGTACCTGATAGGGGCTACACCTTC.

The CDR3 region has the DNA TGTGCCTGGACTCAGCAGGGGAGCGCCGGGGAGCTGTTTTTT. Amino acid sequence: CAWTQQGSAGELFF. This chain uses TRBV30 with TRBJ2-2; D might be TRBD1 (6 bases). The CDR3 consists of 14 residues. Trimming took off 4 bases at V and 6 bases at J, with 15 bases between the two ends. CDR1 is GTSNPN, CDR2 SVGIG, per germline (reference sequence).

The V and J genes are TRBV28 and TRBJ2-7, with 11 bases identical to TRBD2. The CDR3 length is 14 residues. The germline V gene encodes CDR1 MDHEN and CDR2 SYDVKM. Losses at the gene ends were 8 bases for V and 5 bases for J; bases not matched to a gene: 8. The CDR3 region is CASPPSGGYDEQYF. The CDR3 DNA is TGTGCCAGCCCCCCTAGCGGGGGGTATGACGAGCAGTACTTC.

The chain has TRBV5-1 and TRBJ1-5, with 10 bases fitting TRBD1. Germline-derived CDR1 and CDR2 are SGHRS and YFSETQ. Unmatched junction bases numbered 3, after V lost 4 bases and J lost 2 bases. The CDR3 spans 15 residues. CDR3 sequence: CASSLGQGRNQPQHF. The CDR3 DNA follows: TGCGCCAGCAGCCTGGGACAGGGGCGCAATCAGCCCCAGCATTTT.

The rearrangement links TRBV9 to TRBJ2-7; unclear D gene. V was cut by 0 bases and J by 7 bases, with 14 bases left in between. Germline CDR1 and CDR2: SGDLS and YYNGEE. The CDR3 covers 14 residues. The CDR3: CASSVGAADLEQYF. Here the CDR3 DNA reads TGTGCCAGCAGCGTAGGTGCAGCCGACCTGGAGCAGTACTTC.

The chain uses TRBV28 and TRBJ1-4; no clear D. This CDR3 region has 15 residues. V lost 6 bases and J 2 bases, leaving 13 bases between the germline ends. The V gene's germline CDR1 is MDHEN and CDR2 SYDVKM. In DNA, the CDR3 is TGTGCCAGCAGGACGTCCGGGCACACTAATGAAAAACTGTTTTTT. It is translated as CASRTSGHTNEKLFF.

The chain joins TRBV29-1 to TRBJ1-2, with 8 positions matching TRBD1. Germline-derived CDR1 and CDR2 are SQVTM and ANQGSEA. The CDR3 consists of 13 residues. V lost 7 bases and J lost 7; bases outside the gene matches: 11. Written as DNA, the CDR3 is TGCAGCGGCGAGAGGCAGGGGGCGCCTGGCTACACCTTC. Protein product: CSGERQGAPGYTF.

The chain carries TRBV4-3 and TRBJ2-7; TRBD2 matches at 10 bases. V dropped 2 bases and J dropped 6; count of bases not matched to a gene: 13. The CDR3 contains 17 residues. Germline assignment: CDR1 LGHNA and CDR2 YSLEER. The DNA for the CDR3 is TGCGCCAGCAGCCAACAGTCGGCAGCGGGGGGGACTCCCGAGCAGTACTTC. Protein sequence: CASSQQSAAGGTPEQYF.